A single sample gave rise to the 4 T cell receptor beta chains below, sequenced in a study of blood T cell repertoires in COVID-19. The data were produced by immunoSEQ multiplex PCR, yet TCRdb's version contains in-frame clones alone and is incomplete. The sample lists 30,000 to 40,000 clones; around 85% were seen once. Sequencing input: peripheral blood. The receptors were gathered from a woman of 80 years or more with active or convalescent COVID-19.

This chain uses TRBV4-1 with TRBJ1-5, with 8 bases that match TRBD1. Germline CDR1 is MGHRA and CDR2 is YSYEKL. The CDR3 extends over 17 amino acids. Trimming removed 0 bases from V and 4 bases from J; junction bases left unmatched: 8. CDR3 DNA: TGCGCCAGCAGCCAAGACCCGGGACAGGTAAAAAATCAGCCCCAGCATTTT. Its protein product is CASSQDPGQVKNQPQHF.

The chain has TRBV5-1 and TRBJ1-6; 7 positions match TRBD1. Germline V gene sequence: CDR1 SGHRS, CDR2 YFSETQ. The CDR3 contains 14 residues. The V gene end was trimmed by 0 bases and the J gene end by 10 bases; junction bases not matched to a gene: 4. The CDR3 coding sequence is TGCGCCAGCAGCTTGGGACAGGGTGAATCACCCCTCCACTTT. This encodes CASSLGQGESPLHF.

This chain connects TRBV29-1 to TRBJ2-1; tentative D call: TRBD2 (6 bases). V dropped 7 bases and J dropped 12 bases, with 22 bases sitting between them. Germline loops: CDR1 SQVTM, CDR2 ANQGSEA. The CDR3 totals 13 residues. The CDR3 DNA reads as TGCAGCGCCCCCCGGGGCGGGGAAACGGGGCAGTTCTTC. It translates to CSAPRGGETGQFF.

V gene TRBV11-2 combines with J gene TRBJ1-4, with a weak D call TRBD1 (6 bases). This CDR3 region has 15 residues. Germline V gives CDR1 SGHAT, CDR2 FQNNGV. The V end lost 4 bases, the J end lost 4 bases, and 13 bases lay between the germline ends. The CDR3 nucleotides read TGTGCCAGCAGCTCCAAGACAGGTCTTAATGAAAAACTGTTTTTT. It is translated as CASSSKTGLNEKLFF.